The 23 T cell receptor beta chains listed next were all sequenced from one sample in a study of follicular helper T cells after annual influenza vaccination. Produced via immunoSEQ multiplex PCR; TCRdb's table is partial and in-frame only. The data contain approximately 11,000 clones, roughly 86% of them singletons. Indicated time point: 2014-2015 season, pre-vaccination. Material: CXCR5- memory CD4+ T cells sorted from blood, obtained on the day of influenza vaccination. The source of these receptors is an adult who received the influenza vaccine.

This clone was recorded only once. The chain combines TRBV14 with TRBJ2-5; maybe TRBD1 (6 bases). The end of the DNA aligns better with TRBJ2-7, so the J call may be wrong. The CDR3 contains 11 residues. Germline CDR1 is SGHDN and CDR2 is FVKESK. CDR3 in amino acids: CASGQSYEQYF. The CDR3 bases are TGTGCCAGTGGACAGTCCTACGAGCAGTACTTC.

This chain connects TRBV14 to TRBJ1-5; D is ambiguous. The germline V and J ends were trimmed by 6 bases and 0 bases, with 9 bases remaining between them. Per the germline V gene, CDR1 is SGHDN and CDR2 is FVKESK. The CDR3 has 14 amino acids. This CDR3 is CASRIERSNQPQHF. The CDR3 coding sequence is TGTGCCAGCAGGATCGAACGTAGCAATCAGCCCCAGCATTTT.

The rearrangement uses TRBV25-1 and TRBJ2-3, with 9 bases aligning to TRBD1. The V gene end was trimmed by 3 bases and the J gene end by 4 bases; junction bases not matched to a gene: 8. CDR1 is MGHDK and CDR2 is SYGVNS in the germline V gene. The CDR3 has 16 residues. The CDR3 DNA reads TGTGCCAGCAGTGAGGCAGGACAGGGGAGGGCAGATACGCAGTATTTT. It codes for CASSEAGQGRADTQYF.

As concerns this clone: This same CDR3 is encoded by further DNA sequences in the sample. The chain carries TRBV7-9 and TRBJ1-2; possibly TRBD1 for D (5 bases). CDR1 is SEHNR and CDR2 is FQNEAQ in the germline V gene (reference sequence). The V end lost 5 bases, the J end lost 4 bases, and 14 bases lay between the germline ends. This CDR3 spans 14 amino acids. The CDR3 reads CASSPTGAGYGYTF. The CDR3 DNA reads TGTGCCAGCAGCCCAACAGGAGCTGGCTATGGCTACACCTTC.

The chain carries TRBV19 and TRBJ2-3; 10 positions match TRBD1. CDR1 is LNHDA and CDR2 is SQIVND in the germline V gene (reference sequence). This CDR3 contains 17 residues. With 3 bases clipped from V and 5 bases from J, the junction kept 11 bases outside the gene matches. The chain's CDR3 is CASSMGLTGGGGDTQYF. CDR3 DNA sequence: TGTGCCAGTAGTATGGGCCTGACAGGGGGCGGTGGAGATACGCAGTATTTT.

The gene calls are TRBV11-2 and TRBJ2-5; the match to TRBD2 covers 10 bases. Germline loops: CDR1 SGHAT, CDR2 FQNNGV. Trimming at V came to 2 bases and at J to 4 bases, leaving 7 bases not matched to a gene. This CDR3 comprises 16 residues. The CDR3 here is CASSLRRAGGSETQYF. The DNA for the CDR3 is TGTGCCAGCAGCTTACGTCGAGCGGGAGGGTCAGAGACCCAGTACTTC.

The chain recombines TRBV5-1 with TRBJ2-2; D gene ambiguous. This CDR3 is built from 15 residues. Trimming took off 6 bases at V and 4 bases at J, with 16 bases between the two ends. Germline CDR1 SGHRS, CDR2 YFSETQ. The CDR3 spells CASTDRGIGTGELFF. CDR3 DNA: TGCGCCAGCACCGACCGAGGAATCGGCACCGGGGAGCTGTTTTTT. The full variable domain, in which reference TRBV5-1 and TRBJ2-2 provide the parts outside the CDR3, is KAGVTQTPRYLIKTRGQQVTLSCSPISGHRSVSWYQQTPGQGLQFLFEYFSETQRNKGNFPGRFSGRQFSNSRSEMNVSTLELGDSALYLCASTDRGIGTGELFFGEGSRLTVL.

The J gene is TRBJ2-1, the V gene TRBV19; 8 bases match TRBD1. CDR3 length equals 15 residues. CDR1 is LNHDA and CDR2 is SQIVND in the germline V gene (reference sequence). J gave up 9 bases and V 1 base, and 8 bases lay outside the gene matches. For the CDR3, the DNA is TGTGCCAGTAGTATAGGACAGGGGAAGGGGAGTGAGCAGTTCTTC. It encodes CASSIGQGKGSEQFF.

A single count supports this clone. V gene TRBV19 combines with J gene TRBJ2-7, with 11 bases matching TRBD1. Germline loops: CDR1 LNHDA, CDR2 SQIVND (reference sequence). V was pared by 5 bases and J by 1 base, with 7 bases of the junction left unmatched. CDR3 length equals 16 residues. CDR3 protein: CASSLAGTGGSYEQYF. CDR3 DNA: TGTGCCAGTAGTCTAGCCGGGACAGGGGGTTCCTACGAGCAGTACTTC.

V is TRBV5-6 and J is TRBJ2-5; D may correspond to TRBD1 or TRBD2 (5 bases each). The CDR3 covers 13 residues. V was clipped by 1 base and J by 12 bases, with 16 bases between them. In germline, CDR1 is SGHDT, CDR2 YYEEEE. The CDR3 sequence: CASSLMGDRDKYF. CDR3 nucleotide sequence: TGTGCCAGCAGCTTGATGGGGGATCGCGACAAGTACTTC. Full variable domain (outside the CDR3, taken from reference TRBV5-6 and TRBJ2-5): DAGVTQSPTHLIKTRGQQVTLRCSPKSGHDTVSWYQQALGQGPQFIFQYYEEEERQRGNFPDRFSGHQFPNYSSELNVNALLLGDSALYLCASSLMGDRDKYFGPGTRLLVL.

V and J are TRBV28 and TRBJ1-1; 7 bases line up with TRBD1. The CDR3 sequence is 14 residues long. The germline V gene encodes CDR1 MDHEN and CDR2 SYDVKM. J gave up 2 bases and V 6 bases, and 6 bases lay outside the gene matches. Here the CDR3 DNA reads TGTGCCAGCAGCCCGGGACAGACCAACACTGAAGCTTTCTTT. Amino acids: CASSPGQTNTEAFF.

This clone turned up a few times. The chain couples TRBV7-8 to TRBJ2-1, with TRBD1 matching over 8 bases. The CDR3 has 13 amino acids. With 4 bases clipped from V and 10 bases from J, the junction kept 6 bases outside the gene matches. From germline, CDR1 is SGHVS and CDR2 FQNEAQ. The CDR3 nucleotides are TGTGCCAGCAGCTCATTTGGGGACAGGGAGCAGTTCTTC. Residues: CASSSFGDREQFF.

The rearrangement links TRBV7-9 to TRBJ1-5; D possibly corresponds to TRBD1 (5 bases). The CDR3 consists of 13 residues. Germline V gene lookup returns CDR1 SEHNR and CDR2 FQNEAQ (reference sequence). Between the trimmed V and J ends, which lost 3 bases and 7 bases, there was a span of 10 bases. The CDR3 DNA reads as TGTGCCAGCAGCTTGGGGGGATACCAGCCCCAGCATTTT. The encoded protein is CASSLGGYQPQHF.

The CDR3 loop reads CASSLGDVDFEQFF. The CDR3 nucleotides are TGCGCCAGCAGCTTGGGTGACGTTGATTTTGAGCAGTTCTTC. V usage is TRBV5-1 and J usage is TRBJ2-1, with D unclear. This CDR3 has 14 residues. The V and J ends lost 0 bases and 9 bases respectively, with 13 bases between them. Germline CDR1 reads SGHRS; CDR2 reads YFSETQ.

The gene calls are TRBV28 and TRBJ1-1; 7 bases map to TRBD1. Trimming took 5 bases from V and 4 from J; bases not matched to a gene: 10. Germline assignment: CDR1 MDHEN and CDR2 SYDVKM. The CDR3 loop spans 15 amino acids. Here the CDR3 reads CASSPLDRDVTEAFF. The CDR3, as DNA: TGTGCCAGCAGTCCGCTCGACAGGGATGTCACTGAAGCTTTCTTT.

This clone was seen a few times. The CDR3, as DNA: TGTGCCAGCAGCTCTCCGGGAGACTACAATGAGCAGTTCTTC. Encoded protein: CASSSPGDYNEQFF. The genes are TRBV5-4 and TRBJ2-1, with D possibly matching TRBD2 (6 bases). This CDR3 is built from 14 residues. Germline V gene lookup returns CDR1 SGHNT and CDR2 YYREEE (reference sequence). V lost 3 bases to trimming and J lost 3 bases, with 10 bases between them.

The chain carries TRBV6-1 and TRBJ1-3; D is unresolved. CDR3 length: 12 residues. Trimming removed 4 bases from V and 5 bases from J, with 6 bases in between. Germline CDR1 reads MNHNS; CDR2 reads SASEGT. The CDR3, as DNA: TGTGCCAGCAGTGGATTAAGAAACACCATATATTTT. Translating it yields CASSGLRNTIYF.

The genes are TRBV27 and TRBJ1-1, with 7 bases lining up with TRBD1. Germline V gene lookup returns CDR1 MNHEY and CDR2 SMNVEV (reference sequence). The junction had 5 bases not matched to a gene; V was cut back by 3 bases and J by 1 base. This CDR3 has 15 amino acids. CDR3 coding DNA: TGTGCCAGCAGTTTTCAAAGGACAGGGAACACTGAAGCTTTCTTT. It encodes CASSFQRTGNTEAFF.

The V call is TRBV28, the J call TRBJ1-2; 7 nucleotides match TRBD1. The CDR3 spans 13 residues. The V gene end was trimmed by 2 bases and the J gene end by 7 bases; junction bases not matched to a gene: 4. CDR1 and CDR2 (germline): MDHEN, SYDVKM. CDR3 sequence reads: CASSLGQGGGYTF. Written as DNA, the CDR3 is TGTGCCAGCAGTTTAGGGCAGGGGGGTGGCTACACCTTC.

The J gene is TRBJ2-1, the V gene TRBV2; D gene ambiguous. The CDR3 covers 15 residues. Trimming pared 1 base from V and 5 bases from J, leaving 12 bases between. Germline V gene data show CDR1 as SNHLY and CDR2 as FYNNEI. The CDR3 nucleotides read TGTGCCAGCAGTGAAGGGGGTAGTGGGCACAATGAGCAGTTCTTC. Protein: CASSEGGSGHNEQFF.

The chain employs TRBV18 and TRBJ1-4; D is undetermined. The CDR3 consists of 15 residues. Germline V gene lookup returns CDR1 KGHSH and CDR2 LQKENI. Between the trimmed V and J ends, which lost 5 bases and 0 bases, there was a span of 10 bases. The CDR3 sequence: CASSAVFSTNEKLFF. The CDR3 DNA follows: TGTGCCAGCTCAGCCGTCTTTTCAACTAATGAAAAACTGTTTTTT. Full variable domain (missing parts from reference TRBV18 and TRBJ1-4): NAGVMQNPRHLVRRRGQEARLRCSPMKGHSHVYWYRQLPEEGLKFMVYLQKENIIDESGMPKERFSAEFPKEGPSILRIQQVVRGDSAAYFCASSAVFSTNEKLFFGSGTQLSVL.

The chain uses TRBV7-9 and TRBJ2-3; D perhaps matches TRBD1 (5 bases). The length of the CDR3 is 12 residues. The germline gives CDR1 SEHNR, CDR2 FQNEAQ (reference sequence). V lost 4 bases, J lost 6 bases, and 8 bases lay in between. The CDR3 sequence: CASSSTEDTQYF. The DNA for the CDR3 is TGTGCCAGCAGCTCGACAGAGGATACGCAGTATTTT.

The chain recombines TRBV19 with TRBJ2-5; D unresolved. CDR1 LNHDA and CDR2 SQIVND come from the germline V gene (reference sequence). The CDR3 extends over 14 amino acids. The V gene lost 4 bases and the J gene lost 5 bases, with 14 bases spanning the gap. CDR3 coding DNA: TGTGCCAGTAGTAGGCAGGTTAGAGGCGAGACCCAGTACTTC. The encoded protein is CASSRQVRGETQYF. The entire variable domain, with the rest obtained from reference TRBV19 and TRBJ2-5, is as follows: DGGITQSPKYLFRKEGQNVTLSCEQNLNHDAMYWYRQDPGQGLRLIYYSQIVNDFQKGDIAEGYSVSREKKESFPLTVTSAQKNPTAFYLCASSRQVRGETQYFGPGTRLLVL.